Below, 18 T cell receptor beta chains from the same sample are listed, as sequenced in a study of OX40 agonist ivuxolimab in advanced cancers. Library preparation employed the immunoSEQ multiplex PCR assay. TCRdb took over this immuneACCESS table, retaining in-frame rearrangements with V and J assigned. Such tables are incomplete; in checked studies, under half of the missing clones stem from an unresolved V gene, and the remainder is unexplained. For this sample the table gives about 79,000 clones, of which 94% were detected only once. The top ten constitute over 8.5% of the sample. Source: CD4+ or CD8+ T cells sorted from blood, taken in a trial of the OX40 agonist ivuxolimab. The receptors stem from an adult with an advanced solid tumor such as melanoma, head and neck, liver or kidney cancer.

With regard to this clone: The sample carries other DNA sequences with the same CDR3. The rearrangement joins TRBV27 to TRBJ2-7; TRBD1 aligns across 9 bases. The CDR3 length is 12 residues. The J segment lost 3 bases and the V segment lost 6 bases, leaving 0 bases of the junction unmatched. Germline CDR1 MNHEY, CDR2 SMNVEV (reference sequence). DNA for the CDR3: TGTGCCAGCAGGGGACAGGGCTACGAGCAGTACTTC. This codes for CASRGQGYEQYF.

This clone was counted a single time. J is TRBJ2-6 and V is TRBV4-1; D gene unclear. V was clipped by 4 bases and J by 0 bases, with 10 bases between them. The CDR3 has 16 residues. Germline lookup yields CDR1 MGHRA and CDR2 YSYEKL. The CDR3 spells CASSRLYISGANVLTF. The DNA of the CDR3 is TGCGCCAGCAGCCGGCTTTATATCTCTGGGGCCAACGTCCTGACTTTC.

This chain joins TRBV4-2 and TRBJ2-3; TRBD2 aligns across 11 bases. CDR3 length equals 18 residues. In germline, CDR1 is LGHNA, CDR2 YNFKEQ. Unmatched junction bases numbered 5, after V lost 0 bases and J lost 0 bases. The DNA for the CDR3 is TGTGCCAGCAGCCAAGATCTTGTAGCGGGAGGGAGCACAGATACGCAGTATTTT. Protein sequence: CASSQDLVAGGSTDTQYF.

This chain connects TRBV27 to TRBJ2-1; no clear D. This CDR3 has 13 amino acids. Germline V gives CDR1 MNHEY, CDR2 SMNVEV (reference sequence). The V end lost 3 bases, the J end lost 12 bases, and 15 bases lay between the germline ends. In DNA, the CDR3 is TGTGCCAGCAGTTTGGGTGCCCTAAGCAGGCAGTTCTTC. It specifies CASSLGALSRQFF.

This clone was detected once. CDR3 loop: CATSRDISGNTIYF. As DNA, the CDR3 is TGTGCCACCAGCAGAGATATTTCAGGAAACACCATATATTTT. The chain links TRBV15 to TRBJ1-3; no clear D. Germline V CDR1 and CDR2: LNHNV, YYDKDF (reference sequence). The ends were cut back, 0 bases at V and 4 bases at J, with 7 bases in the middle. The CDR3 has 14 residues.

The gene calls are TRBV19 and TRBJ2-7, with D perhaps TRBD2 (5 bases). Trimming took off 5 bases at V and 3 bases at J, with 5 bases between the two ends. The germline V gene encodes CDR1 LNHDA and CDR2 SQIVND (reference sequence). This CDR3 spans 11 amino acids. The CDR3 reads CASSGGYEQYF. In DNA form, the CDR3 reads TGTGCCAGTAGTGGAGGCTACGAGCAGTACTTC.

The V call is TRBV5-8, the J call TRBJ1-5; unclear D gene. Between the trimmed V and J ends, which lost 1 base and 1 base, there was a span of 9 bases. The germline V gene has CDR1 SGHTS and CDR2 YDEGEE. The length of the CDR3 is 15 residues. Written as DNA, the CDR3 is TGTGCCAGCAGCTTGTGGACGGCGAGCAATCAGCCCCAGCATTTT. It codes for CASSLWTASNQPQHF.

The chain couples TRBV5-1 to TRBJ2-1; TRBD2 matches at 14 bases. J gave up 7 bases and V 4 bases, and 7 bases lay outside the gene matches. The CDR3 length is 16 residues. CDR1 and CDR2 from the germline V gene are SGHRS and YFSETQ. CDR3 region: CASSLTGTSGSNEQFF. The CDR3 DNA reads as TGCGCCAGCAGCCTGACCGGGACTAGCGGGAGTAATGAGCAGTTCTTC.

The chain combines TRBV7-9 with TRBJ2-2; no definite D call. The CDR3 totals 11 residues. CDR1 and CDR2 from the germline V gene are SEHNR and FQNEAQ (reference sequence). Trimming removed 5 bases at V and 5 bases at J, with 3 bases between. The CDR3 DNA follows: TGTGCCAGCAGCGGAACCGGGGAGCTGTTTTTT. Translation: CASSGTGELFF.

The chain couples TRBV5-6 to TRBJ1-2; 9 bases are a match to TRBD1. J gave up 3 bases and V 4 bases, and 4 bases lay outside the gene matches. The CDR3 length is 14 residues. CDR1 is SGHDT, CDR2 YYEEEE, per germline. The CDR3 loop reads CASSLGTGHYGYTF. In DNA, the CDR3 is TGTGCCAGCAGCCTCGGGACAGGGCACTATGGCTACACCTTC. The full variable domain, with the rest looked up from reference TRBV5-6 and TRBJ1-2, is DAGVTQSPTHLIKTRGQQVTLRCSPKSGHDTVSWYQQALGQGPQFIFQYYEEEERQRGNFPDRFSGHQFPNYSSELNVNALLLGDSALYLCASSLGTGHYGYTFGSGTRLTVV.

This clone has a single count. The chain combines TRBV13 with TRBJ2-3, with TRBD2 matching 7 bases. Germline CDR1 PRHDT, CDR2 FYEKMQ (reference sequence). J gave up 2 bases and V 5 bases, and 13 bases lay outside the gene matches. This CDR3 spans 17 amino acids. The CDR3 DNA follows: TGTGCCAGCAGCGGGGAGACTAGCCGTGTGCACACAGATACGCAGTATTTT. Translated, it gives CASSGETSRVHTDTQYF. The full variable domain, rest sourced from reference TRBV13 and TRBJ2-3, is AAGVIQSPRHLIKEKRETATLKCYPIPRHDTVYWYQQGPGQDPQFLISFYEKMQSDKGSIPDRFSAQQFSDYHSELNMSSLELGDSALYFCASSGETSRVHTDTQYFGPGTRLTVL.

The CDR3 sequence: CANPETDTQYF. The CDR3 nucleotides are TGTGCCAACCCAGAGACAGATACGCAGTATTTT. This chain joins TRBV2 and TRBJ2-3, with D hard to call. The CDR3 has 11 residues. CDR1 is SNHLY and CDR2 is FYNNEI in the germline V gene. V lost 10 bases and J lost 3, with 8 bases in between.

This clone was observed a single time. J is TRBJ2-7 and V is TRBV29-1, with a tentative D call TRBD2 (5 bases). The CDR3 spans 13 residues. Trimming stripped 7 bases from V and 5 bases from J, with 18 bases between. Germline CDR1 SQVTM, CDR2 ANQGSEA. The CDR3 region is CSAEDFPGHEQYF. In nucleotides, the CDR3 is TGCAGCGCCGAGGACTTTCCGGGCCACGAGCAGTACTTC.

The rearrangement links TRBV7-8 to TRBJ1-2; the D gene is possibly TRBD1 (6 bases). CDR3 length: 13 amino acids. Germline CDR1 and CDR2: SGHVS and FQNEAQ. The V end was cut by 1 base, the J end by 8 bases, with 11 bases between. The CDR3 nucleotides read TGTGCCAGCAGCTTAGAGGGACACGGCGGCTACACCTTC. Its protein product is CASSLEGHGGYTF.

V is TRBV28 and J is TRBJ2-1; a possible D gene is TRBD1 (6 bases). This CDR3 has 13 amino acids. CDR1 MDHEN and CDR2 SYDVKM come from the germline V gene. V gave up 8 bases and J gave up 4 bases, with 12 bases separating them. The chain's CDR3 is CASLDGQYNEQFF. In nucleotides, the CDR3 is TGTGCCAGCCTCGATGGACAGTACAATGAGCAGTTCTTC.

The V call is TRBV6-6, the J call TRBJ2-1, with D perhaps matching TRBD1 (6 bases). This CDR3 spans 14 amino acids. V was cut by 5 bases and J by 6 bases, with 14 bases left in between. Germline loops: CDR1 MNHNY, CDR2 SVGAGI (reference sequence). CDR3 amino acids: CASSNAGDINEQFF. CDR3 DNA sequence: TGTGCCAGCAGTAACGCAGGGGATATCAATGAGCAGTTCTTC.

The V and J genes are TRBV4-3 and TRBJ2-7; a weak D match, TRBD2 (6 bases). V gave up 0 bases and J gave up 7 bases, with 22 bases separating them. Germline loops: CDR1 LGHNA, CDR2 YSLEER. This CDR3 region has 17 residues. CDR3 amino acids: CASSQENRDGGSSEQYF. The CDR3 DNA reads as TGCGCCAGCAGCCAAGAGAACCGGGACGGAGGGTCTAGTGAGCAGTACTTC.

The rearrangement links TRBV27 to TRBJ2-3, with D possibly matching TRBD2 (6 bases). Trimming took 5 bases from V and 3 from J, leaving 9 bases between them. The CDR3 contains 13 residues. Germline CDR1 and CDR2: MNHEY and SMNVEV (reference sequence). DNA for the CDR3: TGTGCCAGCAGTATGGCGGGGACAGATACGCAGTATTTT. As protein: CASSMAGTDTQYF.